This is a list of T cell receptor beta chains from one sample in a study of tumor-infiltrating lymphocytes in primary liver carcinoma. TCRdb passed the multiplex PCR reads through MiXCR, listing each CDR3 protein once. The profile shows about 320,000 distinct CDR3 sequences, around three fifths of them singletons. The sequenced sample consisted of peripheral blood. These receptors were taken from a middle-aged man with primary liver carcinoma and hepatitis B virus infection. Both conserved end residues are part of each CDR3. A D gene is named only where the DNA matches it firmly. The listing skips clone size in some rows; elsewhere it reads once, few, many or a size class.

D gene,V gene,J gene,clone size,CDR3 DNA,CDR3 protein
NA,TRBV6-1,TRBJ2-2,many,TGTGCCAGCAACGGGTTCAGACGTAACACCGGGGAGCTGTTTTTT,CASNGFRRNTGELFF
TRBD1,TRBV6-1,TRBJ2-1,NA,TGTGCCAACAGAGGGGACAGGGGCATTTCTGGTGAGCAGTTCTTC,CANRGDRGISGEQFF
TRBD1,TRBV6-1,TRBJ1-6,many,TGTGCCAGCAGTGTCCAAGGGGGCAATTCACCCCTCCACTTT,CASSVQGGNSPLHF
TRBD1,TRBV5-6,TRBJ2-7,many,TGTGCCAGCAGCTTGACAGGGGGCGCGTCCGAGCAGTACTTC,CASSLTGGASEQYF
NA,TRBV5-5,TRBJ1-1,NA,TGTGCCAGCAGCTACCTACAGTGTGAAGCTTTCTTT,CASSYLQCEAFF
NA,TRBV29-1,TRBJ2-3,NA,TGCGGCGTTGACCCCCAAGCGGGCCGCACAGATATGCAGTATTTT,CGVDPQAGRTDMQYF
TRBD2,TRBV4-2,TRBJ2-5,once,TGTGCCAGCAGCACGACTAGCGGGGAGACCCGGTACTTC,CASSTTSGETRYF
NA,TRBV6-2/TRBV6-3,TRBJ1-1,once,TGTGCCAGCAATTATAACAGCAACACTGAAGCTTTCTTT,CASNYNSNTEAFF
NA,TRBV7-2,TRBJ2-7,NA,TGTGCCAGCAGCCCAGGGGATAGCGTCTCCTCCTACGAGCAGTACTTC,CASSPGDSVSSYEQYF
NA,TRBV6-1,TRBJ1-1,many,TGTGCCAGCAGTGAAGTGGGGTACACTGAAGCTTTCTTT,CASSEVGYTEAFF
NA,TRBV11-1,TRBJ2-1,NA,TGTGTCAGCTGCATCGGGGGACTCCAATCCTACAATGAGCAGTTCTTC,CVSCIGGLQSYNEQFF
NA,TRBV5-4,TRBJ2-5,NA,TGTGCCAGCAGCCTCAGGGACCATGAGACCCAGTACTTC,CASSLRDHETQYF
NA,TRBV28,TRBJ1-2,NA,TGTGCCAGCAGTTCCCTGGGGGTCAACTATGGCTACACCTTC,CASSSLGVNYGYTF
TRBD1,TRBV29-1,TRBJ2-5,many,TGCAGCGTTAGAGGGACAGGGTCCCAAGAGACCCAGTACTTC,CSVRGTGSQETQYF
NA,TRBV11-1,TRBJ1-2,many,TGTGCCAGCAGCTCCGGGCCGACCTCTAATGGCTACACCTTC,CASSSGPTSNGYTF
NA,TRBV11-2,TRBJ1-5,many,TGTGCCAGCAGCGTGGAGGGAGGCGACAATCAGCCCCAGCATTTT,CASSVEGGDNQPQHF
TRBD2,TRBV6-1,TRBJ2-1,many,TGTGCCAGCTGTCCTAGCGGGGTCAGTGAGCAGTTCTTC,CASCPSGVSEQFF
NA,TRBV5-5,TRBJ2-7,many,TGTGCCAGCAGCTTAGCTTTGGACTCAACGGGCTCCTACGAGCAGTACTTC,CASSLALDSTGSYEQYF
NA,TRBV6-4,TRBJ2-3,NA,TGTGCCAGCAGTGGCGGGGACACATATACGCAGTATTTT,CASSGGDTYTQYF
TRBD1,TRBV6-5,TRBJ1-4,NA,TGTGCCAGCAGACTAGACAGGGTCGCTGAAGAACTGTTTTTT,CASRLDRVAEELFF
TRBD1,TRBV10-3,TRBJ2-7,NA,TGTACCATCGGTGGACAGGCAATGAGCTCCTACGAGCAGTACTTC,CTIGGQAMSSYEQYF
NA,TRBV4-2,TRBJ2-1,NA,TGTGACAGCAGTCAAGATTTGGGCAGCTACAATGAGCAGTTCTTC,CDSSQDLGSYNEQFF
NA,TRBV29-1,TRBJ2-7,NA,TGCAGCGTTGAACTTGGCGGGATGTACGAGCAGTACTTT,CSVELGGMYEQYF
TRBD2,TRBV4-1,TRBJ2-7,NA,TGCGCCAGCAGCCAAGATAGTGGGGCGGGAGGCGAGCAGTACTTC,CASSQDSGAGGEQYF
NA,TRBV6-6,TRBJ1-2,NA,TGTGCCAATAGTTACCAATTAGTAGGGAACTATGGCTACACCTTC,CANSYQLVGNYGYTF
NA,TRBV5-1,TRBJ2-7,NA,TGCGCCAGCAGCTTGTTCCGGACTAATTCGGGGCCCTACGAGCAGTACTTC,CASSLFRTNSGPYEQYF
NA,TRBV6-1,TRBJ1-2,NA,TGTGCCAGCAGTACCCAGGAGTATGGCTACACCTTC,CASSTQEYGYTF
NA,TRBV11-2,TRBJ2-1,NA,TGTGCCAGCAGCCTAGAGGCTCGACTGGAGCAGTTCTTC,CASSLEARLEQFF
NA,TRBV12-3/TRBV12-4,TRBJ2-7,once,TGTGTCAGCAGTTTAGTGGGGGGCTACGAGCAGTACTTC,CVSSLVGGYEQYF
TRBD1,TRBV28,TRBJ2-7,NA,TGTGCCAGCAGTAACACCGGGACAGGGACCTACGAGCAGTACTTC,CASSNTGTGTYEQYF
TRBD2,TRBV12-3/TRBV12-4,TRBJ2-1,many,TGTGCCAGCAGTTCCGGGACTAGCGGGAGGTATCAGTTCTTC,CASSSGTSGRYQFF
NA,TRBV11-2,TRBJ2-7,many,TGTGCCAGCAGCTTAGTGCGGGGACCTTACGAGCAGTACTTC,CASSLVRGPYEQYF
NA,TRBV11-2,TRBJ1-2,many,TGTGCCAGCAGCTTAGATACGAGGCAGGGGCCCTATGGCTACACCTTC,CASSLDTRQGPYGYTF
NA,TRBV29-1,TRBJ1-1,many,TGCAGCGCCATTGGACAAAACACTGAAGCTTTCTTT,CSAIGQNTEAFF
NA,TRBV6-5,TRBJ1-2,few,TGTGCCAGCAGTGTTACCTCGGGACACGGGACCTATGGCTACACCTTC,CASSVTSGHGTYGYTF